The 5 T cell receptor beta chains below all came from one sample that was sequenced in a study of blood T cell repertoires in COVID-19. TCRdb's copy holds only in-frame clones and misses some; the assay was immunoSEQ multiplex PCR. This table has about 270,000 clones, approximately 91% appearing once. Source material: PBMCs or T cells enriched from blood (not recorded which). These receptors came from a woman aged 40 to 49 with acute COVID-19.

The rearrangement joins TRBV18 to TRBJ1-1; D uncertain. Germline V gives CDR1 KGHSH, CDR2 LQKENI. This CDR3 region has 14 residues. V shed 2 bases and J shed 4 bases, with 11 bases lying between them. Here the CDR3 DNA reads TGTGCCAGCTCACCAAATTCAGCAGGCACTGAAGCTTTCTTT. Translating gives CASSPNSAGTEAFF.

The V call is TRBV6-1, the J call TRBJ1-5, with D unresolved. Germline V gene sequence: CDR1 MNHNS, CDR2 SASEGT. Between the trimmed V and J ends, which lost 2 bases and 2 bases, there was a span of 10 bases. The CDR3 is made up of 15 amino acids. CDR3 coding DNA: TGTGCCAGCAGTGAATACGACGGGGGCAATCAGCCCCAGCATTTT. It yields the protein CASSEYDGGNQPQHF.

The chain couples TRBV24-1 to TRBJ2-3; 8 bases line up with TRBD2. J gave up 0 bases and V 7 bases, and 8 bases lay outside the gene matches. The CDR3 runs to 16 residues. CDR1 and CDR2 (germline): KGHDR, SFDVKD. CDR3 sequence: CATSPREGISTDTQYF. DNA of the CDR3: TGTGCCACCAGCCCACGGGAGGGCATTAGCACAGATACGCAGTATTTT.

This clone was seen once. V gene TRBV2 combines with J gene TRBJ2-5; weak D call: TRBD1 (5 bases). The CDR3 is 15 amino acids. V was shortened by 5 bases and J by 5 bases, with 18 bases between the two germline ends. In germline, CDR1 is SNHLY, CDR2 FYNNEI. The CDR3 DNA sequence: TGTGCCAGCAGTATGTACTGGGGCCTCTTGGAGACCCAGTACTTC. Amino acids: CASSMYWGLLETQYF.

J is TRBJ1-1 and V is TRBV19; 7 nucleotides match TRBD1. V lost 6 bases to trimming and J lost 4 bases; unmatched junction nucleotides: 8. CDR1 LNHDA and CDR2 SQIVND come from the germline V gene (reference sequence). The length of the CDR3 is 14 residues. CDR3 protein: CASRSQGRLTEAFF. The CDR3 DNA follows: TGTGCCAGTAGGTCACAGGGGAGGCTCACTGAAGCTTTCTTT.